This T cell receptor beta chain came from a study of response to subunit inactivated influenza vaccine. The sample holds a few counts of this clonotype. Its antigen is unidentified. The CDR3 is made up of 15 amino acids. Trimming left V 6 bases short and J 15 bases short, with 28 bases between. CDR1 and CDR2 (germline): SNHLY, FYNNEI. Study conclusions and caveats: That few new T cells are recruited by each seasonal influenza vaccination was the authors' suggestion.

TCRdb reprocessed the RT-PCR reads with MiXCR, giving one entry per CDR3 protein. The sample lists around 190,000 distinct CDR3 sequences, roughly 8.7% occurring once. The sequencing used non-naive T cells sorted from PBMCs, collected on the day of vaccination. The TCR comes from a man aged 45 to 65 who received an inactivated influenza vaccine. This chain uses TRBV2 with TRBJ2-3, with D perhaps matching TRBD1 or TRBD2 (6 bases each). This CDR3 is CASSRSGGPRGEPYF. CDR3 coding DNA: TGTGCCAGCAGCAGATCCGGGGGCCCCCGCGGGGAGCCTTATTTT.